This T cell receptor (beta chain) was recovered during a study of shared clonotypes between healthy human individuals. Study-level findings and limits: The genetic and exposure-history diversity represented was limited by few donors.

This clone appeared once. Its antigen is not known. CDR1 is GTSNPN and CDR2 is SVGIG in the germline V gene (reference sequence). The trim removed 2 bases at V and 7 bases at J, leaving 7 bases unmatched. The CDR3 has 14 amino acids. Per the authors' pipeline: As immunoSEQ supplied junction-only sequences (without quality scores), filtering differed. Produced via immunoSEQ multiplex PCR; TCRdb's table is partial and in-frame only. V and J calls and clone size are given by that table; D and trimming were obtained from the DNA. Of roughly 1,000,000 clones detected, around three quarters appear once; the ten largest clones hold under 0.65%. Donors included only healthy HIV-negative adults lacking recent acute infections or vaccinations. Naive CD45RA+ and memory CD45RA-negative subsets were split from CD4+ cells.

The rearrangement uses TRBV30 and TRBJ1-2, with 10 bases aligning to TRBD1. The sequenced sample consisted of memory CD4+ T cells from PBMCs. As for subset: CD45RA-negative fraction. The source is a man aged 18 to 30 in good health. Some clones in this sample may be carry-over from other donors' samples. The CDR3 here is CAWSRQGAPSGYTF. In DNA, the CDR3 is TGTGCCTGGAGTCGACAGGGGGCGCCCAGTGGCTACACCTTC.